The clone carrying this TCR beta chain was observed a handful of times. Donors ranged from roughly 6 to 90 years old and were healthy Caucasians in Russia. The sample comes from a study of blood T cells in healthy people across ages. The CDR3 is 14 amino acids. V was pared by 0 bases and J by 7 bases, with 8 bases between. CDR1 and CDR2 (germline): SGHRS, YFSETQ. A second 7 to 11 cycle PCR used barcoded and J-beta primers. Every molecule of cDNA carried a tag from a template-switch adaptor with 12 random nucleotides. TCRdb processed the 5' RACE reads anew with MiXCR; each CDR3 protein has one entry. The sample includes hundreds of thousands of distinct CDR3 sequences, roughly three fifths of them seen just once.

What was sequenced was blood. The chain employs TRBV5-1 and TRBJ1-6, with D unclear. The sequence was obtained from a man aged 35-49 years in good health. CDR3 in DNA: TGCGCCAGCAGCTTGGATTTCAGGAATTCACCCCTCCACTTT. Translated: CASSLDFRNSPLHF.